Reported below is one T cell receptor beta chain. Original data processing: For nucleated cells, counts were estimated from reference gene primer amplification. TCRdb's copy holds only in-frame clones and misses some; the assay was immunoSEQ multiplex PCR. The D gene and trimming were derived from the DNA, and the V and J assignments and clone size from that table. There are 210,000 or so clones in the sample; 86% occur only once, and about 2.2% lies in the top ten. V dropped 3 bases and J dropped 1; count of bases not matched to a gene: 18. The CDR3 runs to 21 residues. Per germline, CDR1 ENHRY and CDR2 SYGVKD. This specimen belongs to a study of blood T cell repertoires in COVID-19. The overall study: Sites in the United States, Italy and Spain provided acute and convalescent COVID-19 samples. From T cells, B-cell-depleted T cells, or PBMCs came the material, which was cDNA or gDNA.

The receptor's source is a woman aged 45-65 years with acute or convalescent COVID-19. V is TRBV10-3 and J is TRBJ2-1; 10 bases line up with TRBD2. Material for sequencing was peripheral blood. The CDR3 DNA sequence: TGTGCCATCAGTGACCCGACCCGGCTAGCGGGGGCGGAGAAGTCCTACAATGAGCAGTTCTTC. This codes for CAISDPTRLAGAEKSYNEQFF.